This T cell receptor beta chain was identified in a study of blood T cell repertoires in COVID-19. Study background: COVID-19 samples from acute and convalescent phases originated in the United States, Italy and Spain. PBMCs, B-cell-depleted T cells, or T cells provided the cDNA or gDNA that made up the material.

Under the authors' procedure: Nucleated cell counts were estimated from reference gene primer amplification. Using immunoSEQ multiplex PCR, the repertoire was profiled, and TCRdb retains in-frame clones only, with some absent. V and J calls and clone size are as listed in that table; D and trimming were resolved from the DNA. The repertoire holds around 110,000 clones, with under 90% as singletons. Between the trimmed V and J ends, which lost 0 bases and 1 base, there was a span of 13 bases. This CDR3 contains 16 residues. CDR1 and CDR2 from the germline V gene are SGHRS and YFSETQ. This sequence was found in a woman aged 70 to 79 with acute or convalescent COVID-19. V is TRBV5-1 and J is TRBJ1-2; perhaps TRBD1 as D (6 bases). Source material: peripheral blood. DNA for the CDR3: TGCGCCAGCAGCTTGGCCCCAGGGGCAAGTAACTATGGCTACACCTTC. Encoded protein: CASSLAPGASNYGYTF.